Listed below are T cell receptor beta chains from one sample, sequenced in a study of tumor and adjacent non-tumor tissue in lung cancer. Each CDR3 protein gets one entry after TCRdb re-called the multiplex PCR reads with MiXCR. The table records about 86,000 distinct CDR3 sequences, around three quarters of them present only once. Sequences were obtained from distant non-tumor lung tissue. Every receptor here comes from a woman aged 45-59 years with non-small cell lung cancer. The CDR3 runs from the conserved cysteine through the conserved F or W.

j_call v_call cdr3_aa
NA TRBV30 CAWSPHGDQPQYF
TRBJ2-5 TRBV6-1 CASSQTGGILARDETQYF
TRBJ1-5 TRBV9 CASSPESGTGLVQPQHF
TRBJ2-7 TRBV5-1 CASSLDTGPDQYF
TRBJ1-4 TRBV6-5 CDSRRIATDEKLFF
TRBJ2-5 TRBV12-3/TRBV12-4 CASRRPKADTQYF
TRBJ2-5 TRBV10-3 CAIGTSVLQEAQYF
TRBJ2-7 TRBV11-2 CPISLTDTAYEQYF
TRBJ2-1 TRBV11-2 CASSSLAGTVMQFF
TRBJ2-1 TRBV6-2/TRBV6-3 CASRGTGGSYNEQSF
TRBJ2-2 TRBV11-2 CASSLEGSPATRELFF
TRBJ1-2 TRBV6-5 CAILGNYGYTF
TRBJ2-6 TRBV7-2 CASSLLGSGADVLTF
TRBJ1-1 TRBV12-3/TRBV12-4 CVSTLGTEAFF
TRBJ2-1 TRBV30 CVWSVMYEQFF
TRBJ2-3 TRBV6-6 CVSTEDSITDTQYF
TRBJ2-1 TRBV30 CVWSVGLGNEQFF
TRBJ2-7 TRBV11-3 CVSSLDGTSGFYEQYF
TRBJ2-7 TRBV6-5 CASSYRLVGDEQHF